The clone carrying this T cell receptor (beta chain) was observed a single time. The source of the sample is a study of CD8 T cells in Susac syndrome. An input of roughly 0.45 to 1 ug of RNA was subjected to reverse transcription using random hexamers. TCRdb reprocessed the immunoSEQ multiplex PCR reads via MiXCR and lists one record per CDR3 protein. The repertoire holds roughly 70,000 distinct CDR3 sequences, with approximately 96% as singletons. With 4 bases removed from V and 0 bases from J, the gap between germline ends came to 7 bases. CDR1 is SQVTM and CDR2 is ANQGSEA in the germline V gene. This CDR3 region has 13 residues.

The TCR was taken from a human donor with multiple sclerosis. The sample consisted of CD4+ T cells from PBMCs. The chain recombines TRBV29-1 with TRBJ1-3, with D unclear. In DNA form, the CDR3 reads TGCAGCGTTGTGGAGGGCTCTGGAAACACCATATATTTT. Protein sequence: CSVVEGSGNTIYF.